This is a list of T cell receptor beta chains from one sample in a study of OX40 agonist ivuxolimab in advanced cancers. TCRdb's table, derived via immunoSEQ multiplex PCR, lists solely in-frame clones and lacks some. The sample lists 45,000 to 50,000 clones; less than 85% were seen once. Sequencing was performed on CD4+ or CD8+ T cells sorted from blood, taken in a trial of the OX40 agonist ivuxolimab. The receptors stem from an adult with an advanced solid tumor such as melanoma, head and neck, liver or kidney cancer. Both conserved end residues are part of each CDR3. A D gene is named only where the DNA matches it firmly. Some rows mark clone size as missing; the rest say once, few, many or name a class of expanded clone.

j_call,v_call,clone_size,d_call,cdr3_aa,cdr3_nt
TRBJ2-7,TRBV7-3,.,.,CASSPGTGTREQYF,TGTGCCAGCAGCCCTGGGACGGGTACTAGGGAGCAGTACTTC
TRBJ2-7,TRBV28,once,TRBD2,CASRGTSGTYEQYF,TGTGCCAGCAGGGGGACTAGCGGAACCTACGAGCAGTACTTC
TRBJ2-5,TRBV5-5,.,.,CASSPSQETQYF,TGTGCCAGCAGCCCGTCTCAAGAGACCCAGTACTTC
TRBJ2-7,TRBV6-1,once,.,CASSSRTGSSYEQYF,TGTGCCAGCAGTTCCCGAACGGGTAGCTCCTACGAGCAGTACTTC
TRBJ1-5,TRBV10-1,.,.,CASNLTVGSNQPQHF,TGCGCCAGCAACCTTACAGTGGGAAGCAATCAGCCCCAGCATTTT
TRBJ1-1,TRBV14,.,TRBD1,CASSQPRQGVTEAFF,TGTGCCAGCAGCCAACCCCGACAGGGGGTCACTGAAGCTTTCTTT
TRBJ2-1,TRBV4-2,.,TRBD2,CASSQDFGGGPGNEQFF,TGTGCCAGCAGCCAAGATTTCGGGGGAGGGCCGGGCAATGAGCAGTTCTTC
TRBJ2-7,TRBV5-1,.,.,CASSLDLVRDEQYF,TGCGCCAGCAGCTTGGATTTGGTTCGGGACGAGCAGTACTTC
TRBJ2-3,TRBV30,few,TRBD2,CAWRQAGGRDTQYF,TGTGCCTGGAGACAAGCGGGAGGACGGGATACGCAGTATTTT
TRBJ2-3,TRBV5-4,.,TRBD2,CASSYPGLAGDNTDTQYF,TGTGCCAGCAGCTACCCGGGACTAGCGGGGGATAACACAGATACGCAGTATTTT
TRBJ2-7,TRBV5-3,few,.,CARSCKRGYEQYF,TGTGCCAGAAGCTGCAAACGGGGCTACGAGCAGTACTTC
TRBJ2-1,TRBV6-6,.,TRBD2,CASSKLAGGNYNEQFF,TGTGCCAGCAGTAAACTAGCGGGGGGGAACTACAATGAGCAGTTCTTC
TRBJ1-5,TRBV5-6,.,TRBD1,CASSLGQGTFQPQHF,TGTGCCAGCAGCTTGGGACAGGGTACTTTTCAGCCCCAGCATTTT
TRBJ1-5,TRBV7-2,.,.,CASSNQQNQPQHF,TGTGCCAGCAGCAATCAACAGAATCAGCCCCAGCATTTT
TRBJ2-5,TRBV19,few,.,CASSIVGDPSVQETQYF,TGTGCCAGTAGTATAGTCGGGGACCCCTCAGTACAAGAGACCCAGTACTTC
TRBJ1-5,TRBV4-3,few,.,CASSLRTGNQPQHF,TGCGCCAGCAGCCTCCGGACAGGCAATCAGCCCCAGCATTTT
TRBJ1-4,TRBV7-9,.,.,CASSLGGTNEKLFF,TGTGCCAGCAGCTTAGGGGGGACTAATGAAAAACTGTTTTTT
TRBJ2-2,TRBV14,.,.,CASSQDPGSINAGELFF,TGTGCCAGCAGCCAAGATCCGGGTAGCATTAATGCCGGGGAGCTGTTTTTT
TRBJ2-2,TRBV7-9,few,.,CASSLQGYGELFF,TGTGCCAGCAGCTTACAGGGGTACGGGGAGCTGTTTTTT
TRBJ1-1,TRBV4-2,few,.,CASSGSGLEAFF,TGTGCCAGCAGCGGATCAGGGCTTGAAGCTTTCTTT
TRBJ2-3,TRBV2,.,.,CASKPGHGTDTQYF,TGTGCCAGCAAGCCGGGACACGGCACAGATACGCAGTATTTT
TRBJ2-6,TRBV11-3,.,TRBD2,CASSLRASGAAGANVLTF,TGTGCCAGCAGCTTAAGGGCTAGCGGGGCTGCTGGGGCCAACGTCCTGACTTTC
TRBJ2-7,TRBV19,.,.,CASSWANGEEQYF,TGTGCCAGTAGTTGGGCCAACGGGGAGGAGCAGTACTTC
TRBJ1-5,TRBV7-3,.,.,CASSYQGGNQPQHF,TGTGCCAGCAGCTACCAGGGCGGCAATCAGCCCCAGCATTTT
TRBJ2-1,TRBV7-3,.,TRBD2,CASSLRRGAGGLNEQFF,TGTGCCAGCAGCCTCCGTCGAGGAGCGGGGGGTCTAAATGAGCAGTTCTTC
TRBJ1-6,TRBV4-3,once,.,CASSQDGGQDNSPLHF,TGCGCCAGCAGCCAAGATGGGGGTCAAGATAATTCACCCCTCCACTTT
TRBJ2-1,TRBV27,.,.,CASSSLAGAHNEQFF,TGTGCCAGCAGTTCCCTCGCGGGGGCCCACAATGAGCAGTTCTTC
TRBJ2-1,TRBV11-2,.,TRBD2,CASSLGGLDPLRGDEQFF,TGTGCCAGCAGCTTAGGAGGACTAGATCCCCTCCGGGGCGATGAGCAGTTCTTC
TRBJ2-1,TRBV6-6,.,TRBD2,CASSYGGEADNEQFF,TGTGCCAGCAGTTACGGGGGGGAGGCGGACAATGAGCAGTTCTTC
TRBJ2-3,TRBV28,.,TRBD2,CASSLSPGLGALNTDTQYF,TGTGCCAGCAGTTTATCCCCGGGACTAGGTGCTTTGAACACAGATACGCAGTATTTT
TRBJ2-1,TRBV28,once,.,CASTPGGGSEQFF,TGTGCCAGCACCCCAGGAGGAGGGAGCGAGCAGTTCTTC
TRBJ1-6,TRBV7-3,.,TRBD1,CASSLTGDRRNSPLHF,TGTGCCAGCAGCTTAACGGGGGACAGGCGGAATTCACCCCTCCACTTT
TRBJ2-7,TRBV19,medium-sized,TRBD1,CASSIAGGFEQYF,TGTGCCAGTAGCATAGCAGGGGGTTTCGAGCAGTACTTC
TRBJ1-6,TRBV7-8,.,.,CASSLTDRNSPLHF,TGTGCCAGCAGCTTGACCGACCGGAATTCACCCCTCCACTTT
TRBJ2-5,TRBV9,.,TRBD2,CASSLRGDQETQYF,TGTGCCAGCAGCTTACGGGGGGACCAAGAGACCCAGTACTTC
TRBJ2-5,TRBV7-7,once,.,CASSLGFGETQYF,TGTGCTAGCAGCTTAGGGTTTGGAGAGACCCAGTACTTC
TRBJ2-3,TRBV7-9,once,TRBD1,CASSSRGQVHDTQYF,TGTGCCAGCAGCTCCAGGGGGCAAGTTCACGATACGCAGTATTTT
TRBJ2-5,TRBV27,.,TRBD1,CASSPPPATGRETQYF,TGTGCCAGCAGTCCTCCCCCCGCGACAGGGCGAGAGACCCAGTACTTC
TRBJ1-5,TRBV7-9,.,.,CASSLDPHGGHQPQHF,TGTGCCAGCAGCTTAGATCCCCACGGGGGGCATCAGCCCCAGCATTTT
TRBJ2-7,TRBV6-6,.,.,CASSRPDYEQYF,TGTGCCAGCAGTCGCCCCGACTACGAGCAGTACTTC
TRBJ2-6,TRBV11-2,.,.,CASSLGNSGANVLTF,TGTGCCAGCAGCCTGGGGAACTCTGGGGCCAACGTCCTGACTTTC
TRBJ2-7,TRBV4-3,.,.,CASKGGGSSEQYF,TGCGCCAGCAAGGGGGGAGGGTCTTCCGAGCAGTACTTC